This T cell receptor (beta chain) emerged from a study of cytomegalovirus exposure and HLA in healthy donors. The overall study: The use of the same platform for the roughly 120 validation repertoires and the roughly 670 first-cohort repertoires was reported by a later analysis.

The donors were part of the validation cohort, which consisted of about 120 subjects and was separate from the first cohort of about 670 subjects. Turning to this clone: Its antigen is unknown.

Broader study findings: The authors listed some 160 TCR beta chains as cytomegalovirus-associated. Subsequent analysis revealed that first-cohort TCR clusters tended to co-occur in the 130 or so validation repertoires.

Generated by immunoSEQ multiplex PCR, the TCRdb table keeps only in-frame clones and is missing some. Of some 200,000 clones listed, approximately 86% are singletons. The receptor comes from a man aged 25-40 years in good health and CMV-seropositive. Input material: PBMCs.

The CDR3 region has the DNA TGTGCCAGTAGTGGGACTTTGACATTGAACACTGAAGCTTTCTTT. Amino acid sequence: CASSGTLTLNTEAFF. The gene calls are TRBV19 and TRBJ1-1; D perhaps matches TRBD1 (5 bases). Germline values: CDR1 LNHDA, CDR2 SQIVND (reference sequence). V gave up 5 bases and J gave up 0 bases, with 13 bases separating them. This CDR3 region has 15 residues.